Shown below are 15 T cell receptor beta chains from a single sample sequenced in a study of cytomegalovirus exposure and HLA in healthy donors. Assay used: immunoSEQ multiplex PCR; TCRdb lists only in-frame clones, some missing. The sample has nearly 200,000 clones; approximately 82% are singletons. What was sequenced was PBMCs. The receptors shown here come from a woman under 40 in good health and CMV-seropositive.

The CDR3 nucleotides are TGTGCCAGTAGTATAGCCAGCGGTAGAGGCTCCTACGAGCAGTACTTC. Translated: CASSIASGRGSYEQYF. The rearrangement joins TRBV19 to TRBJ2-7, with TRBD2 as a possible D gene (5 bases). The V gene lost 1 base and the J gene lost 0 bases, with 13 bases spanning the gap. The CDR3 is made up of 16 amino acids. The germline V gene encodes CDR1 LNHDA and CDR2 SQIVND (reference sequence).

The rearrangement links TRBV7-9 to TRBJ2-3, with 12 bases aligning to TRBD2. The length of the CDR3 is 17 residues. Germline V CDR1 and CDR2: SEHNR, FQNEAQ (reference sequence). With 5 bases clipped from V and 6 bases from J, the junction kept 12 bases outside the gene matches. CDR3 in DNA: TGTGCCAGCAGCATGCCCCCGACTAGCGGGAGACCTGATACGCAGTATTTT. This gives the protein CASSMPPTSGRPDTQYF.

The chain combines TRBV2 with TRBJ2-5, with D perhaps matching TRBD1 (6 bases). The CDR3 runs 13 residues. Per the germline V gene, CDR1 is SNHLY and CDR2 is FYNNEI. Trimming pared 7 bases from V and 0 bases from J, leaving 9 bases between. The CDR3 region has the DNA TGTGCCAGCACCTACAGGGACCAAGAGACCCAGTACTTC. It translates to CASTYRDQETQYF. The whole variable domain, remainder taken from reference TRBV2 and TRBJ2-5, is EPEVTQTPSHQVTQMGQEVILRCVPISNHLYFYWYRQILGQKVEFLVSFYNNEISEKSEIFDDQFSVERPDGSNFTLKIRSTKLEDSAMYFCASTYRDQETQYFGPGTRLLVL.

V usage is TRBV28 and J usage is TRBJ2-3, with D unresolved. This CDR3 is 14 amino acids long. In germline, CDR1 is MDHEN, CDR2 SYDVKM. Trimming cost V 2 bases and J 2 bases, with 8 bases left between them. CDR3 DNA: TGTGCCAGCAGTTTAAAAGCTCTCACAGATACGCAGTATTTT. Protein sequence: CASSLKALTDTQYF.

The chain couples TRBV2 to TRBJ2-1, with TRBD1 matching over 9 bases. J was trimmed by 7 bases and V by 11 bases; bases with no gene match: 6. The CDR3 is 12 residues long. The germline CDR1 and CDR2 sequences are SNHLY and FYNNEI. The CDR3 nucleotides read TGTGCCGGCTCACAGGGGGCGAATGAGCAGTTCTTC. This translates into CAGSQGANEQFF.

This chain uses TRBV6-1 with TRBJ1-1; D remains ambiguous. With 4 bases removed from V and 2 bases from J, the gap between germline ends came to 8 bases. From germline, CDR1 is MNHNS and CDR2 SASEGT. This CDR3 has 13 amino acids. CDR3: CASSVNSNTEAFF. The CDR3 nucleotides are TGTGCCAGCAGTGTTAACAGTAACACTGAAGCTTTCTTT.

This chain uses TRBV9 with TRBJ1-5; 8 positions match TRBD1. V trimming: 4 bases; J trimming: 6 bases; junction bases outside the gene matches: 9. The length of the CDR3 is 15 residues. CDR1 is SGDLS, CDR2 YYNGEE, per germline. The CDR3: CASSPEGQGSQPQHF. CDR3 DNA sequence: TGTGCCAGCAGCCCTGAAGGACAGGGTAGTCAGCCCCAGCATTTT.

This clone has a handful of counts. The rearrangement uses TRBV11-2 and TRBJ2-7; D may be TRBD1 (5 bases). Between the trimmed V and J ends, which lost 5 bases and 6 bases, there was a span of 14 bases. The length of the CDR3 is 13 residues. The germline V gene encodes CDR1 SGHAT and CDR2 FQNNGV. The CDR3 DNA follows: TGTGCCAGCAGCAAACAGGATTTTGGCGAGCAGTACTTC. It translates to CASSKQDFGEQYF.

This clone showed up many times. The gene calls are TRBV7-2 and TRBJ2-1; D uncertain. From germline, CDR1 is SGHTA and CDR2 FQGNSA. Trimming left V 0 bases short and J 6 bases short, with 12 bases between. The CDR3 is 15 residues long. CDR3: CASSLAAHSSNEQFF. CDR3 DNA: TGTGCCAGCAGCTTAGCGGCTCACAGTTCCAATGAGCAGTTCTTC.

This chain joins TRBV10-3 and TRBJ2-7, with a possible D match to TRBD2 (5 bases). From germline, CDR1 is ENHRY and CDR2 SYGVKD. This CDR3 is 14 amino acids long. V lost 3 bases and J 0 bases, leaving 9 bases between the germline ends. The CDR3 protein is CAISDSGVSYEQYF. In nucleotides, the CDR3 is TGTGCCATCAGTGATTCCGGGGTCTCCTACGAGCAGTACTTC.

The chain uses TRBV28 and TRBJ1-5; D unclear. CDR3 length: 19 amino acids. Germline V gives CDR1 MDHEN, CDR2 SYDVKM. V was clipped by 3 bases and J by 4 bases, with 25 bases between them. The CDR3 protein is CASSFLRALRASLNQPQHF. CDR3 bases: TGTGCCAGCAGTTTTCTGAGAGCTCTGCGGGCAAGCCTTAATCAGCCCCAGCATTTT. Full variable domain (outside the CDR3, taken from reference TRBV28 and TRBJ1-5): DVKVTQSSRYLVKRTGEKVFLECVQDMDHENMFWYRQDPGLGLRLIYFSYDVKMKEKGDIPEGYSVSREKKERFSLILESASTNQTSMYLCASSFLRALRASLNQPQHFGDGTRLSIL.

In this sample, this clone turned up once. J is TRBJ2-3 and V is TRBV10-1; 7 bases are shared with TRBD1. In germline, CDR1 is WNHNN, CDR2 SYGVQD (reference sequence). CDR3 length: 14 residues. Trimming cost V 11 bases and J 1 base; bases outside gene matches: 9. The CDR3 DNA reads as TGCGCCGGACATCGGACAGGCTGCACAGATACGCAGTATTTT. It is translated as CAGHRTGCTDTQYF.

The J gene is TRBJ1-5, the V gene TRBV19, with 7 bases that match TRBD1. Per the germline V gene, CDR1 is LNHDA and CDR2 is SQIVND (reference sequence). The CDR3 runs to 14 residues. Losses at the gene ends were 10 bases for V and 6 bases for J; bases not matched to a gene: 12. The CDR3 DNA follows: TGTGCCACACAGGGGCCGGCCAGGGGTCAGCCCCAGCATTTT. As protein: CATQGPARGQPQHF.

The J gene is TRBJ2-7, the V gene TRBV29-1; TRBD2 aligns across 11 bases. V lost 3 bases and J lost 7; bases outside the gene matches: 5. CDR1 and CDR2 from the germline V gene are SQVTM and ANQGSEA. This CDR3 comprises 13 residues. CDR3 bases: TGCAGCGTTGAGACTAGCGGGACCCGGGAGCAGTACTTC. As protein: CSVETSGTREQYF.

This clone was observed once. The rearrangement links TRBV9 to TRBJ2-5; D perhaps matches TRBD2 (6 bases). V shed 0 bases and J shed 5 bases, with 14 bases lying between them. Per the germline V gene, CDR1 is SGDLS and CDR2 is YYNGEE. The CDR3 spans 15 residues. CDR3 sequence reads: CASSVAAGAGETQYF. CDR3 nucleotides: TGTGCCAGCAGCGTAGCGGCCGGGGCGGGGGAGACCCAGTACTTC.